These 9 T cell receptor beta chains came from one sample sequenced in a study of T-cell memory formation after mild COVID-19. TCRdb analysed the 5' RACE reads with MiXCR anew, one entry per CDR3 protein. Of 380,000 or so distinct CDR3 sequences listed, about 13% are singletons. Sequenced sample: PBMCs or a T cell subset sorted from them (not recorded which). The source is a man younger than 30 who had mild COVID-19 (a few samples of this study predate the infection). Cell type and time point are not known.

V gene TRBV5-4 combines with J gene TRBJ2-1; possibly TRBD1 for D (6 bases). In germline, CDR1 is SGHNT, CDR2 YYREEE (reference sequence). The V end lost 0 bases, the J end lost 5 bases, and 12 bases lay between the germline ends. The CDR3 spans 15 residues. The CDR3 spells CASSLANRANNEQFF. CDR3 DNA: TGTGCCAGCAGCTTGGCCAACAGGGCGAACAATGAGCAGTTCTTC.

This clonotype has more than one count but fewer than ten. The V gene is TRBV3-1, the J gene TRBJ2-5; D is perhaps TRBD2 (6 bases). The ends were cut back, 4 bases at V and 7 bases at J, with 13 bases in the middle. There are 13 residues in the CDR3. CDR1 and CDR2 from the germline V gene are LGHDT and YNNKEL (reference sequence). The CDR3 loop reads CASSLSGPGTQYF. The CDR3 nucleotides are TGTGCCAGCAGCCTTAGCGGACCAGGGACCCAGTACTTC.

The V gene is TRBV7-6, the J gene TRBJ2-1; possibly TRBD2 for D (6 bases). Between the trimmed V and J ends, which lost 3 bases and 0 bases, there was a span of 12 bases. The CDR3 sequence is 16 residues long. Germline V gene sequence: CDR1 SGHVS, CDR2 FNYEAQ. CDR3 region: CASSFLTGSSYNEQFF. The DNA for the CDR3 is TGTGCCAGCAGCTTCCTAACCGGGAGCTCCTACAATGAGCAGTTCTTC.

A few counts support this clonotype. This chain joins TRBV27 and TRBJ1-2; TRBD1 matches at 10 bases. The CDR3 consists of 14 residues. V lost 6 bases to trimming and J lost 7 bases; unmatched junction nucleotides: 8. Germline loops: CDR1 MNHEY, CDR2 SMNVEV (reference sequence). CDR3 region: CASSLSGTGAGYTF. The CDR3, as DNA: TGTGCCAGCAGCCTTTCCGGGACAGGGGCTGGCTACACCTTC.

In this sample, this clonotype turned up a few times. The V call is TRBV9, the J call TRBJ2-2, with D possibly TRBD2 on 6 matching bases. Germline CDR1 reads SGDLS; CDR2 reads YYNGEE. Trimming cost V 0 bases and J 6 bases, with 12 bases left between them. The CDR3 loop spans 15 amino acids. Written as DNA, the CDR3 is TGTGCCAGCAGCGTAGCTTCACTAGCCCCCGGGGAGCTGTTTTTT. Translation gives CASSVASLAPGELFF. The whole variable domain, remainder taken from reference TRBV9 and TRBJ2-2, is DSGVTQTPKHLITATGQRVTLRCSPRSGDLSVYWYQQSLDQGLQFLIQYYNGEERAKGNILERFSAQQFPDLHSELNLSSLELGDSALYFCASSVASLAPGELFFGEGSRLTVL.

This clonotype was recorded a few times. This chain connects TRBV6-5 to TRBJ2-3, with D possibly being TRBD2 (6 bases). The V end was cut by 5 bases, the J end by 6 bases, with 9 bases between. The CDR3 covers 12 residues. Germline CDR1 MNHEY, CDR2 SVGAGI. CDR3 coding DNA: TGTGCCAGCAGTCGACTAGGGGATACGCAGTATTTT. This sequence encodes CASSRLGDTQYF.

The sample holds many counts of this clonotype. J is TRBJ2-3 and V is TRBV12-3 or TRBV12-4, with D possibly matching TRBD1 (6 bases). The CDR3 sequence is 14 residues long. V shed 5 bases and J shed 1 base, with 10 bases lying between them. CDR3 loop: CASSPSGGTDTQYF. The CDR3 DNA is TGTGCCAGCAGTCCCTCAGGGGGCACAGATACGCAGTATTTT.

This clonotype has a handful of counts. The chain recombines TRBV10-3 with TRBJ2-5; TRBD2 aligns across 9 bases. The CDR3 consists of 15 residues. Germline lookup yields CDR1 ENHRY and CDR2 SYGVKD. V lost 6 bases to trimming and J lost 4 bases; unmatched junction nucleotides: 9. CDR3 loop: CAISPGGGRAETQYF. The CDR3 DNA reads TGTGCCATCAGCCCGGGGGGCGGGAGGGCAGAGACCCAGTACTTC.

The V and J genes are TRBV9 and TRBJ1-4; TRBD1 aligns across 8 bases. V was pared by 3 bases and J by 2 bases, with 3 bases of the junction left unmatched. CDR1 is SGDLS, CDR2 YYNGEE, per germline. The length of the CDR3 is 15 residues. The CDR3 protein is CASSGQGLTNEKLFF. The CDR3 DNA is TGTGCCAGCAGCGGACAGGGGTTGACTAATGAAAAACTGTTTTTT.